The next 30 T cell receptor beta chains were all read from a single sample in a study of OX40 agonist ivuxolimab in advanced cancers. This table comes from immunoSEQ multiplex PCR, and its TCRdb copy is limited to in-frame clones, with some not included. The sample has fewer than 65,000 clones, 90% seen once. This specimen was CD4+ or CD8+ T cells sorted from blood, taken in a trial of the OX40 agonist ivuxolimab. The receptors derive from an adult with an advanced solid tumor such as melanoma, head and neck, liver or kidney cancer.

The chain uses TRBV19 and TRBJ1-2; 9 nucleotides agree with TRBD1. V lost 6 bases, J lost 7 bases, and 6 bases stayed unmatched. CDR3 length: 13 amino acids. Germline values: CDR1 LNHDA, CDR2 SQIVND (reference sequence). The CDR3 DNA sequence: TGTGCCAGTAGGGGGGGACAGGGCGCTGGCTACACCTTC. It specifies CASRGGQGAGYTF. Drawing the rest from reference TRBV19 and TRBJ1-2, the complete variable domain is DGGITQSPKYLFRKEGQNVTLSCEQNLNHDAMYWYRQDPGQGLRLIYYSQIVNDFQKGDIAEGYSVSREKKESFPLTVTSAQKNPTAFYLCASRGGQGAGYTFGSGTRLTVV.

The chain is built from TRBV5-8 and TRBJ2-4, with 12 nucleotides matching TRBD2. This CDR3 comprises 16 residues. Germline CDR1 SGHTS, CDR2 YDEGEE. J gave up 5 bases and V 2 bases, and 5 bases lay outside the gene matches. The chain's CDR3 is CASSFTSGGRQNIQYF. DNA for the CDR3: TGTGCCAGCAGCTTCACTAGCGGGGGGCGTCAAAACATTCAGTACTTC.

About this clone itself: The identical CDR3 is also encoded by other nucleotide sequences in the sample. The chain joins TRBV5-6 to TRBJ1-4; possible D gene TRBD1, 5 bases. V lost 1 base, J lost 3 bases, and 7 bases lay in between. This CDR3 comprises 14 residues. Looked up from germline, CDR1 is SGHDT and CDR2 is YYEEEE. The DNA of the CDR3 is TGTGCCAGCAGCTTGACGGGGCCTAATGAAAAACTGTTTTTT. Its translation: CASSLTGPNEKLFF.

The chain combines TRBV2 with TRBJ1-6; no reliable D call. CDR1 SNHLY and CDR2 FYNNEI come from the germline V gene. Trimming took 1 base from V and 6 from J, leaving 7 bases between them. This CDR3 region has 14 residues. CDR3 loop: CASSEVPANSPLHF. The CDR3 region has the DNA TGTGCCAGCAGTGAAGTGCCCGCTAATTCACCCCTCCACTTT.

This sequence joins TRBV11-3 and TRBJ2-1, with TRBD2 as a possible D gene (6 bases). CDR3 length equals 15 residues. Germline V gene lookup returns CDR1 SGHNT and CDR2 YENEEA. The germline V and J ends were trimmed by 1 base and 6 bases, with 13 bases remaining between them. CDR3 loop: CASSLVVGGRNEQFF. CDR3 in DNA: TGTGCCAGCAGCTTAGTAGTGGGAGGTCGCAATGAGCAGTTCTTC.

For the CDR3, the DNA is TGTGCCAGCTCACCAGGGGTGGAGTACGAGCAGTACTTC. It specifies CASSPGVEYEQYF. The rearrangement uses TRBV18 and TRBJ2-7; D is unclear. Germline assignment: CDR1 KGHSH and CDR2 LQKENI. V lost 2 bases to trimming and J lost 4 bases, with 9 bases between them. The CDR3 runs 13 residues.

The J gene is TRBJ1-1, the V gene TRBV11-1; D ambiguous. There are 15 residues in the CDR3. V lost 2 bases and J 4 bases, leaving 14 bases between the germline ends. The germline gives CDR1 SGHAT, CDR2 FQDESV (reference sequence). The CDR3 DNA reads TGTGCCAGCAGCTTAAGGTCGTCAGCGGGCACTGAAGCTTTCTTT. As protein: CASSLRSSAGTEAFF.

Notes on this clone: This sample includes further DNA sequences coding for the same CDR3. The CDR3 here is CASSLAWGGPTYEQYF. The DNA of the CDR3 is TGCGCCAGCAGCTTGGCCTGGGGGGGGCCGACGTACGAGCAGTACTTC. The chain couples TRBV5-1 to TRBJ2-7; maybe TRBD2 (7 bases). V was cut by 0 bases and J by 4 bases, with 17 bases left in between. The CDR3 covers 16 residues. Germline loops: CDR1 SGHRS, CDR2 YFSETQ.

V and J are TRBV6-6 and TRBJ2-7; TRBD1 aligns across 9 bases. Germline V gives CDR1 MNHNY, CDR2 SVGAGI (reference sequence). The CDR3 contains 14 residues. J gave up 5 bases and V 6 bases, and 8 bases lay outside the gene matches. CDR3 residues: CASSSGTGRHEQYF. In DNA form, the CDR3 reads TGTGCCAGCAGCTCCGGGACAGGGCGCCACGAGCAGTACTTC.

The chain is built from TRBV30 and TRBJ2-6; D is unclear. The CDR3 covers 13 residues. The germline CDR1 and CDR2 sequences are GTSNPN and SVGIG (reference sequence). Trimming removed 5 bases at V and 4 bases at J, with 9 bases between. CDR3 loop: CAWGASGANVLTF. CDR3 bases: TGTGCCTGGGGTGCCTCGGGGGCCAACGTCCTGACTTTC.

The CDR3 sequence is CASSLDNYRSYEQYF. In DNA form, the CDR3 reads TGTGCCAGCAGCTTAGATAATTACAGGAGCTACGAGCAGTACTTC. The V gene is TRBV11-2, the J gene TRBJ2-7; D is possibly TRBD1 (5 bases). Between the trimmed V and J ends, which lost 0 bases and 3 bases, there was a span of 12 bases. The germline gives CDR1 SGHAT, CDR2 FQNNGV. The CDR3 has 15 residues. The full variable domain, completed using reference TRBV11-2 and TRBJ2-7, is EAGVAQSPRYKIIEKRQSVAFWCNPISGHATLYWYQQILGQGPKLLIQFQNNGVVDDSQLPKDRFSAERLKGVDSTLKIQPAKLEDSAVYLCASSLDNYRSYEQYFGPGTRLTVT.

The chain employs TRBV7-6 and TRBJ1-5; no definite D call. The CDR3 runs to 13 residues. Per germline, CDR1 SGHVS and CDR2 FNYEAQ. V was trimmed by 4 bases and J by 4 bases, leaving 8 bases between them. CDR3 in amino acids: CASSWGGNQPQHF. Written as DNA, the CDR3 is TGTGCCAGCAGCTGGGGTGGGAATCAGCCCCAGCATTTT.

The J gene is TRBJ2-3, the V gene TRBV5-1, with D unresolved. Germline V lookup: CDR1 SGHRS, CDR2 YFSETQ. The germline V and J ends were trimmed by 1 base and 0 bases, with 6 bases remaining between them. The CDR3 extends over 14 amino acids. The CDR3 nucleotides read TGCGCCAGCAGCTTGCTCGACAGCACAGATACGCAGTATTTT. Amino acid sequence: CASSLLDSTDTQYF.

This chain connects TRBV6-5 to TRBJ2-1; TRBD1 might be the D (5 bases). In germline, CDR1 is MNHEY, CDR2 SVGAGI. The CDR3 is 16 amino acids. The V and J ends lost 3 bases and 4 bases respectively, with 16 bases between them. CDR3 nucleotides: TGTGCCAGCAGTTATGATCCCAGGGTACCTTACAATGAGCAGTTCTTC. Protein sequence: CASSYDPRVPYNEQFF.

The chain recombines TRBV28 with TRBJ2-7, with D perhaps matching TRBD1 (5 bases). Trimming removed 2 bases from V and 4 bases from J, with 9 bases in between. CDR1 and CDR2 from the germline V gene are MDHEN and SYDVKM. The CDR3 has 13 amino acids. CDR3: CASSLEQGYEQYF. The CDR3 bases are TGTGCCAGCAGTTTAGAGCAGGGTTACGAGCAGTACTTC. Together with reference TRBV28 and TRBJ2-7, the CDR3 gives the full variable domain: DVKVTQSSRYLVKRTGEKVFLECVQDMDHENMFWYRQDPGLGLRLIYFSYDVKMKEKGDIPEGYSVSREKKERFSLILESASTNQTSMYLCASSLEQGYEQYFGPGTRLTVT.

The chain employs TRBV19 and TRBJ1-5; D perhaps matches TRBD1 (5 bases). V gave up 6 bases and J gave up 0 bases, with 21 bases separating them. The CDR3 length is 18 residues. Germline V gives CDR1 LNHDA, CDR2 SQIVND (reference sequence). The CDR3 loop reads CASSDPGRKLYSNQPQHF. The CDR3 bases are TGTGCCAGTAGCGACCCGGGACGGAAACTGTATAGCAATCAGCCCCAGCATTTT.

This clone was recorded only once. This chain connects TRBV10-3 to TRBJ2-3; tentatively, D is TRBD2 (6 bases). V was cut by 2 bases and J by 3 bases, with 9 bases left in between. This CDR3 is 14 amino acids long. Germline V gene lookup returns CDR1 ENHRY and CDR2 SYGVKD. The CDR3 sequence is CAISEGGRTDTQYF. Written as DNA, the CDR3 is TGTGCCATCAGTGAGGGAGGGCGGACAGATACGCAGTATTTT.

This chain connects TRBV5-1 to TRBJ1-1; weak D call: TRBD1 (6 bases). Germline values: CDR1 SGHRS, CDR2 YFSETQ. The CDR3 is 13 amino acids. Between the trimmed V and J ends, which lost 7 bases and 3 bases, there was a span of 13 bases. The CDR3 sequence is CASREGGYTEAFF. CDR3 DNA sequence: TGCGCCAGCCGAGAGGGGGGTTACACTGAAGCTTTCTTT. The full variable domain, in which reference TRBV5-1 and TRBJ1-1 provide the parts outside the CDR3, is KAGVTQTPRYLIKTRGQQVTLSCSPISGHRSVSWYQQTPGQGLQFLFEYFSETQRNKGNFPGRFSGRQFSNSRSEMNVSTLELGDSALYLCASREGGYTEAFFGQGTRLTVV.

DNA of the CDR3: TGTGCCAGCAGCGCCCATCTAGCGGCGGGAGGGCCGAATACGCAGTATTTT. This encodes CASSAHLAAGGPNTQYF. The V call is TRBV9, the J call TRBJ2-3; 9 bases are a match to TRBD2. The germline CDR1 and CDR2 sequences are SGDLS and YYNGEE. The trim removed 3 bases at V and 7 bases at J, leaving 15 bases unmatched. The CDR3 length is 17 residues.

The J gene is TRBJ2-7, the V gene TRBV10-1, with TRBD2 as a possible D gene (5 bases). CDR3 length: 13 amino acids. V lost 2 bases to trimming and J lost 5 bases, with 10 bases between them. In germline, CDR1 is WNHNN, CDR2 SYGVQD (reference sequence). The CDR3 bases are TGCGCCAGCAGTGAGGGAGGAAGCGACGAGCAGTACTTC. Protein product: CASSEGGSDEQYF.

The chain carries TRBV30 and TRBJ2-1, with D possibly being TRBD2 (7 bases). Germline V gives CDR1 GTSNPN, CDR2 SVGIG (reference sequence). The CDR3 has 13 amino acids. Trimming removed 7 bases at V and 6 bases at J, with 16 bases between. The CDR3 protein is CASGGRGGNEQFF. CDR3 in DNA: TGTGCCTCGGGCGGGAGAGGGGGCAATGAGCAGTTCTTC.

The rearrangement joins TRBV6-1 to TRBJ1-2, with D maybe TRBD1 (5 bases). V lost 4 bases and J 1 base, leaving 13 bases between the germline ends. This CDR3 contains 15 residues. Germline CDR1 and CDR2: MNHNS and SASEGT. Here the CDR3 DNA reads TGTGCCAGCAGTGCAACCCCCCAGGGTAACTATGGCTACACCTTC. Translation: CASSATPQGNYGYTF.

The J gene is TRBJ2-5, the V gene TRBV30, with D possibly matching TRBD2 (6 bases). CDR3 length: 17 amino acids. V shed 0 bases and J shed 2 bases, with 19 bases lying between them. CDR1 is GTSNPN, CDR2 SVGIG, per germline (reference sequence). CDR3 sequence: CAWSVMRGPFGQETQYF. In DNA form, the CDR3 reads TGTGCCTGGAGTGTAATGCGGGGCCCTTTTGGACAAGAGACCCAGTACTTC.

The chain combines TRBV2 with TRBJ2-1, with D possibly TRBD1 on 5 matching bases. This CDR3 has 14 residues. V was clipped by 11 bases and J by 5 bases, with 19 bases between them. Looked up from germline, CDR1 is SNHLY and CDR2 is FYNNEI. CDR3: CAVTAGSFNNEQFF. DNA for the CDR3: TGTGCCGTTACGGCAGGGTCATTCAACAATGAGCAGTTCTTC.

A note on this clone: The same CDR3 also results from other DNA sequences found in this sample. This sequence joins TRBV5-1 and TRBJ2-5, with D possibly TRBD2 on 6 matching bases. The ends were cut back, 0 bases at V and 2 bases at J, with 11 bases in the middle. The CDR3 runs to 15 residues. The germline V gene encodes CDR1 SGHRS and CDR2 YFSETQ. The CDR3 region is CASSLAPGEQETQYF. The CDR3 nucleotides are TGCGCCAGCAGCTTGGCCCCGGGGGAACAAGAGACCCAGTACTTC.

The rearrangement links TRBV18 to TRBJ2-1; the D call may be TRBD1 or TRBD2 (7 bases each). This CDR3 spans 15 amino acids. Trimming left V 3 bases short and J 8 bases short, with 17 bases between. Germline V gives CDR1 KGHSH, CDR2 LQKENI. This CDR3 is CASSPPGGGGDEQFF. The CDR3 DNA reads TGTGCCAGCTCACCCCCAGGGGGAGGGGGCGATGAGCAGTTCTTC.

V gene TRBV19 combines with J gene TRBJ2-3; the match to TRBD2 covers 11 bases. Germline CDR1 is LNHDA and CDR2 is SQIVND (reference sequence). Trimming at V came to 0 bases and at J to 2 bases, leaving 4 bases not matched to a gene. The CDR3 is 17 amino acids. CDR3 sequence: CASSIDGTSGSTDTQYF. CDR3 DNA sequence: TGTGCCAGTAGTATAGATGGGACTAGCGGTTCCACAGATACGCAGTATTTT.

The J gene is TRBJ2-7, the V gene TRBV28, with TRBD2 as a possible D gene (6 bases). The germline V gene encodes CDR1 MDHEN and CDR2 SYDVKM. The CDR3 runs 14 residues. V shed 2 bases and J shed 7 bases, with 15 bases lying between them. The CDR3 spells CASSLNGGIGEQYF. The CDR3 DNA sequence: TGTGCCAGCAGTTTAAACGGCGGGATCGGTGAGCAGTACTTC.

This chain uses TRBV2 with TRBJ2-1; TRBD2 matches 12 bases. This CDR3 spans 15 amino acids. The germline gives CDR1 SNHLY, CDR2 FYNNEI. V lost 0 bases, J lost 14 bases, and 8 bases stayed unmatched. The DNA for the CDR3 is TGTGCCAGCAGTGAAGCGGGGCTAGCGGGAGGGCGAAAGTTCTTC. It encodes CASSEAGLAGGRKFF.

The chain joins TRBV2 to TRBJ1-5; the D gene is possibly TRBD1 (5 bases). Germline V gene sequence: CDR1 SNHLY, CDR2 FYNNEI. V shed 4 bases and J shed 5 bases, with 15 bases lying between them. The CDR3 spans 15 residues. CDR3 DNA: TGTGCCAGCAGTGCGGGGACGGCTAACCATCAGCCCCAGCATTTT. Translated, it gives CASSAGTANHQPQHF.